Shown below are 25 T cell receptor beta chains from a single sample sequenced in a study of chemoradiotherapy in HPV16-positive cancers (dated by TCRdb to the early 2020s). Library creation used the immunoSEQ multiplex PCR assay. In TCRdb, the immuneACCESS table is reduced to in-frame sequences with V and J assigned. These tables do not hold every clone; where another copy was compared, an unresolved V gene accounts for under half, and the others remain unexplained. Across this sample there are more than 20,000 clones, with about 90% seen only once. Roughly 2.3% of the sample lies in the top ten. The sample consisted of blood, taken from a patient who underwent chemoradiotherapy. These receptors all stem from a human donor with HPV-associated anogenital cancer.

A word on this clone: No conserved phenylalanine or tryptophan ends this CDR3, so it is likely a read error. The rearrangement joins TRBV7-2 to TRBJ2-7, with a possible D match to TRBD2 (5 bases). Trimming pared 8 bases from V and 1 base from J, leaving 12 bases between. The length of the CDR3 is 13 residues. CDR1 is SGHTA and CDR2 is FQGNSA in the germline V gene. The DNA for the CDR3 is TGTGCCAGCGTCGGACGGACTTCCTACGAGCAGTACTCC. It encodes CASVGRTSYEQYS.

This chain joins TRBV5-1 and TRBJ2-3, with 8 bases identical to TRBD1. CDR1 and CDR2 from the germline V gene are SGHRS and YFSETQ. V shed 2 bases and J 4 bases; nucleotides not matched to a gene: 6. CDR3 size: 15 residues. CDR3 coding DNA: TGCGCCAGCAGCTTCCAGGGGGCAGGGTCAGATACGCAGTATTTT. It is translated as CASSFQGAGSDTQYF.

The CDR3 region is CAISDGGAQETQYF. CDR3 DNA: TGTGCCATCAGTGACGGCGGGGCCCAAGAGACCCAGTACTTC. The chain couples TRBV10-3 to TRBJ2-5, with TRBD2 as a possible D gene (6 bases). This CDR3 spans 14 amino acids. Germline CDR1 is ENHRY and CDR2 is SYGVKD. V was trimmed by 3 bases and J by 1 base, leaving 9 bases between them.

This chain joins TRBV27 and TRBJ2-1; 9 bases map to TRBD2. The germline gives CDR1 MNHEY, CDR2 SMNVEV (reference sequence). Trimming at V came to 3 bases and at J to 4 bases, leaving 10 bases not matched to a gene. The CDR3 runs 17 residues. CDR3 DNA: TGTGCCAGCAGTTTGGACGTAGCGGGAGCACCATACAATGAGCAGTTCTTC. It specifies CASSLDVAGAPYNEQFF.

V usage is TRBV2 and J usage is TRBJ1-1, with TRBD1 identical over 7 bases. The germline V gene encodes CDR1 SNHLY and CDR2 FYNNEI. The CDR3 runs to 14 residues. The junction had 8 bases not matched to a gene; V was cut back by 10 bases and J by 0 bases. CDR3 sequence (DNA): TGTGCCACGCGTCAGGGGGGCCTGAACACTGAAGCTTTCTTT. It translates to CATRQGGLNTEAFF.

V and J are TRBV6-6 and TRBJ2-7; 10 nucleotides agree with TRBD2. Germline assignment: CDR1 MNHNY and CDR2 SVGAGI (reference sequence). This CDR3 contains 16 residues. The V and J ends lost 6 bases and 1 base, in that order; junction bases with no gene match: 9. CDR3 coding DNA: TGTGCCAGCAGCCCCTGGGTAGCGGGAGGTTCCTACGAGCAGTACTTC. Translated, it gives CASSPWVAGGSYEQYF.

This chain links TRBV5-1 with TRBJ1-2, with unresolved D. V was cut by 2 bases and J by 7 bases, with 15 bases left in between. The CDR3 has 14 amino acids. Germline V CDR1 and CDR2: SGHRS, YFSETQ. The CDR3 DNA reads TGCGCCAGCAGCTTATCGGGAAGTGGTAGTGGCTACACCTTC. Protein product: CASSLSGSGSGYTF. Full variable domain (missing parts from reference TRBV5-1 and TRBJ1-2): KAGVTQTPRYLIKTRGQQVTLSCSPISGHRSVSWYQQTPGQGLQFLFEYFSETQRNKGNFPGRFSGRQFSNSRSEMNVSTLELGDSALYLCASSLSGSGSGYTFGSGTRLTVV.

This chain's CDR3 is CASSLLGYEQYF. In DNA, the CDR3 is TGTGCCAGCAGCCTACTAGGGTACGAGCAGTACTTC. This chain joins TRBV14 and TRBJ2-7; a weak D match, TRBD2 (5 bases). Germline V gene data show CDR1 as SGHDN and CDR2 as FVKESK. This CDR3 spans 12 amino acids. Trimming took off 4 bases at V and 4 bases at J, with 8 bases between the two ends.

The chain joins TRBV7-6 to TRBJ1-1, with D tentatively TRBD1 (6 bases). The CDR3 sequence is 17 residues long. Germline V gives CDR1 SGHVS, CDR2 FNYEAQ. V lost 3 bases and J lost 1, with 18 bases in between. The CDR3 spells CASSFPGAPNKNTEAFF. The CDR3 DNA reads TGTGCCAGCAGCTTCCCGGGGGCCCCGAATAAGAACACTGAAGCTTTCTTT.

This CDR3 reads CASSKGQQYGNTIYF. In DNA, the CDR3 is TGTGCCAGCTCGAAGGGACAGCAGTATGGAAACACCATATATTTT. This chain joins TRBV18 and TRBJ1-3; 7 bases are shared with TRBD1. V shed 6 bases and J 3 bases; nucleotides not matched to a gene: 8. The germline gives CDR1 KGHSH, CDR2 LQKENI. There are 15 residues in the CDR3.

The chain is built from TRBV7-6 and TRBJ1-6; no definite D call. V was clipped by 1 base and J by 9 bases, with 22 bases between them. This CDR3 has 18 residues. Germline V lookup: CDR1 SGHVS, CDR2 FNYEAQ. CDR3 in amino acids: CASSLGFPPGPTSSPLHF. The DNA for the CDR3 is TGTGCCAGCAGCTTAGGCTTCCCGCCAGGACCTACCTCTTCACCCCTCCACTTT.

This rearrangement joins TRBV28 to TRBJ1-3; D call uncertain. Per the germline V gene, CDR1 is MDHEN and CDR2 is SYDVKM. The V end lost 1 base, the J end lost 2 bases, and 15 bases lay between the germline ends. The CDR3 loop spans 17 amino acids. As DNA, the CDR3 is TGTGCCAGCAGTTTATCAACGGGCTTAGGAGCTGGAAACACCATATATTTT. It encodes CASSLSTGLGAGNTIYF. Variable domain in full (rest from reference TRBV28 and TRBJ1-3): DVKVTQSSRYLVKRTGEKVFLECVQDMDHENMFWYRQDPGLGLRLIYFSYDVKMKEKGDIPEGYSVSREKKERFSLILESASTNQTSMYLCASSLSTGLGAGNTIYFGEGSWLTVV.

This chain links TRBV7-9 with TRBJ2-7; D call uncertain. Germline CDR1 is SEHNR and CDR2 is FQNEAQ (reference sequence). The germline V and J ends were trimmed by 3 bases and 2 bases, with 5 bases remaining between them. This CDR3 has 12 amino acids. The CDR3 DNA reads as TGTGCCAGCAGCTTGGACGCCTACGAGCAGTACTTC. It yields the protein CASSLDAYEQYF.

By sample fraction, this clone is medium-sized. V is TRBV7-6 and J is TRBJ1-1; a possible D gene is TRBD1 (6 bases). Trimming cost V 2 bases and J 6 bases, with 16 bases left between them. Germline V CDR1 and CDR2: SGHVS, FNYEAQ. The CDR3 runs 15 residues. The CDR3 reads CASSLTEGGTPEAFF. CDR3 nucleotide sequence: TGTGCCAGCAGCTTAACTGAGGGGGGAACCCCTGAAGCTTTCTTT.

This chain connects TRBV11-2 to TRBJ2-7, with 8 bases aligning to TRBD1. This CDR3 has 13 amino acids. Trimming removed 4 bases from V and 2 bases from J; junction bases left unmatched: 1. Looked up from germline, CDR1 is SGHAT and CDR2 is FQNNGV. This chain's CDR3 is CASSSTGAYEQYF. The CDR3 nucleotides read TGTGCCAGCAGCTCGACAGGGGCCTACGAGCAGTACTTC.

The gene calls are TRBV11-3 and TRBJ1-6, with D possibly TRBD1 on 5 matching bases. The V end was cut by 1 base, the J end by 5 bases, with 12 bases between. Germline V lookup: CDR1 SGHNT, CDR2 YENEEA. The length of the CDR3 is 16 residues. For the CDR3, the DNA is TGTGCCAGCAGCTTAGCCTTGGGGGATCATAATTCACCCCTCCACTTT. Translated: CASSLALGDHNSPLHF.

The chain is built from TRBV7-9 and TRBJ2-5, with 10 bases fitting TRBD2. V gave up 5 bases and J gave up 5 bases; unmatched junction bases: 8. Germline loops: CDR1 SEHNR, CDR2 FQNEAQ (reference sequence). The CDR3 is 15 amino acids. CDR3 sequence (DNA): TGTGCCAGCAGCCCTGGACTAGCGGAGGGGGAGACCCAGTACTTC. Its protein product is CASSPGLAEGETQYF.

Remarks on this clone: The germline gene is not matched at one end of the junction; a read error may be the cause. This chain uses TRBV15 with TRBJ1-2; D is unclear. The CDR3 extends over 16 amino acids. Germline CDR1 is LNHNV and CDR2 is YYDKDF (reference sequence). The CDR3 reads CAASRDGADRLYGYTF. In DNA, the CDR3 is TGTGCCGCCAGCAGAGATGGAGCAGATCGCCTCTATGGCTACACCTTC. Full variable domain (outside the CDR3, taken from reference TRBV15 and TRBJ1-2): DAMVIQNPRYQVTQFGKPVTLSCSQTLNHNVMYWYQQKSSQAPKLLFHYYDKDFNNEADTPDNFQSRRPNTSFCFLDIRSPGLGDTAMYLCAASRDGADRLYGYTFGSGTRLTVV.

The V and J genes are TRBV5-1 and TRBJ2-3; tentatively, D is TRBD2 (6 bases). The CDR3 runs 16 residues. Trimming took 6 bases from V and 4 from J, leaving 21 bases between them. Germline CDR1 and CDR2: SGHRS and YFSETQ. In nucleotides, the CDR3 is TGCGCCAGCAACTCCGATGGGGAGGTCTTTCCAGATACGCAGTATTTT. Residues: CASNSDGEVFPDTQYF.

The chain combines TRBV4-1 with TRBJ1-3; a weak D match, TRBD1 (6 bases). CDR3 length: 19 residues. V was shortened by 3 bases and J by 0 bases, with 21 bases between the two germline ends. The germline CDR1 and CDR2 sequences are MGHRA and YSYEKL. The CDR3 DNA reads as TGCGCCAGCAGCCACATGACGGGGGCCGCTATAAACTCTGGAAACACCATATATTTT. Its translation: CASSHMTGAAINSGNTIYF.

This clone was counted once. The rearrangement links TRBV11-3 to TRBJ2-1, with 7 bases that match TRBD2. CDR1 and CDR2 from the germline V gene are SGHNT and YENEEA. V lost 6 bases, J lost 10 bases, and 12 bases stayed unmatched. This CDR3 is 14 amino acids long. CDR3 bases: TGTGCCAGCAGTGAGAGCGGGGAACTGCAAGAGCAGTTCTTC. Translated: CASSESGELQEQFF.

This chain links TRBV7-9 with TRBJ2-7; 9 bases line up with TRBD1. Losses at the gene ends were 4 bases for V and 2 bases for J; bases not matched to a gene: 6. Germline CDR1 and CDR2: SEHNR and FQNEAQ (reference sequence). CDR3 length equals 15 residues. CDR3 sequence (DNA): TGTGCCAGCAGCTCACAGGGGGCGCGGGCCTACGAGCAGTACTTC. Translating it yields CASSSQGARAYEQYF.

J is TRBJ1-4 and V is TRBV6-5; TRBD1 agrees at 7 bases. The junction had 5 bases not matched to a gene; V was cut back by 5 bases and J by 2 bases. Germline values: CDR1 MNHEY, CDR2 SVGAGI. This CDR3 spans 15 amino acids. The DNA of the CDR3 is TGTGCCAGCAGTCGAAACAGGGGCACTAATGAAAAACTGTTTTTT. This codes for CASSRNRGTNEKLFF.

The chain has TRBV9 and TRBJ2-1; 9 positions agree with TRBD2. CDR1 SGDLS and CDR2 YYNGEE come from the germline V gene. The CDR3 covers 14 residues. V was clipped by 3 bases and J by 9 bases; unmatched bases: 7. The CDR3 coding sequence is TGTGCCAGCAGCGCTAGCGGGACGCTAGGTGAGCAGTTCTTC. It encodes CASSASGTLGEQFF.

The chain uses TRBV4-3 and TRBJ1-1; D gene ambiguous. This CDR3 spans 13 amino acids. The V end was cut by 0 bases, the J end by 5 bases, with 7 bases between. The germline V gene has CDR1 LGHNA and CDR2 YSLEER. The CDR3 nucleotides read TGCGCCAGCAGCCAAGAATTCTGGACTGAAGCTTTCTTT. Protein product: CASSQEFWTEAFF.